This T cell receptor (beta chain) was observed in a study of a mutant IDH1 vaccine in newly diagnosed glioma. Study-wide background: Vaccination was launched 4-6 weeks after radiotherapy alone, or with temozolomide cycles. Treated patients were roughly 62% male, approximately 40% female, mean age around 40 years. Pretreatment consisted of radiotherapy, temozolomide, or both, with most receiving both.

Repertoires were generated with immunoSEQ multiplex PCR, while TCRdb's copy carries only in-frame clones and drops some. The table lists 95,000 to 120,000 clones, about 90% of them singletons. Time point denoted: week 11, during vaccination. A 20-mer mutant IDH1 peptide at 300 ug was injected subcutaneously with topical imiquimod. Study-wide results and caveats: Changes in top peripheral clonotypes did not appear linked to pseudoprogression.

Concerning this clone: Its specificity is unknown.

Trimming removed 2 bases from V and 10 bases from J; junction bases left unmatched: 8. Germline V gene sequence: CDR1 SGHTA, CDR2 FQGNSA. The CDR3 covers 14 residues. The rearrangement joins TRBV7-2 to TRBJ2-7; 10 bases match TRBD2. The sample was PBMCs, taken from a glioma patient whose treatment included an IDH1 peptide vaccine. This TCR came from a woman aged 50 to 60 with glioma. CDR3 sequence reads: CASSLRLAGFYQYF. The CDR3 DNA follows: TGTGCCAGCAGCTTAAGACTAGCGGGTTTTTACCAGTACTTC.